Listed below are T cell receptor beta chains from one sample, sequenced in a study of shared clonotypes between healthy human individuals. Repertoires were generated with immunoSEQ multiplex PCR, while TCRdb's copy carries only in-frame clones and drops some. This table holds 2 million to 2.5 million clones, 85% to 95% found once. The specimen sequenced was naive CD8+ T cells from PBMCs. These receptors all come from a young man in good health. Some clones in this sample may be carry-over from other donors' samples. CDR3s include the opening cysteine and the closing phenylalanine or tryptophan. Each record gives: clone size, J gene, V gene, D gene, CDR3 protein, CDR3 DNA. The D gene is left open where the match is weak. Clone size, where shown, is once, few, many, or a class for clones that have expanded.

clone size: once
J gene: TRBJ2-7
V gene: TRBV28
D gene: TRBD1
CDR3 protein: CASSATGDLPSYEQYF
CDR3 DNA: TGTGCCAGCAGTGCGACAGGGGACCTCCCGTCCTACGAGCAGTACTTC

clone size: -
J gene: TRBJ2-7
V gene: TRBV27
D gene: TRBD2
CDR3 protein: CASSLPGTSGEVYEQYF
CDR3 DNA: TGTGCCAGCAGTTTACCGGGGACTAGCGGGGAGGTTTACGAGCAGTACTTC

clone size: -
J gene: TRBJ1-4
V gene: TRBV9
D gene: TRBD1
CDR3 protein: CASSERTGPELFF
CDR3 DNA: TGTGCCAGCAGCGAGCGGACAGGCCCGGAACTGTTTTTT

clone size: -
J gene: TRBJ2-7
V gene: TRBV7-9
D gene: -
CDR3 protein: CASMGATPTSLEQYF
CDR3 DNA: TGTGCCAGCATGGGGGCGACTCCAACATCCCTCGAGCAGTACTTC

clone size: -
J gene: TRBJ2-3
V gene: TRBV28
D gene: -
CDR3 protein: CASSFTGPSTDTQYF
CDR3 DNA: TGTGCCAGCAGTTTTACGGGTCCAAGCACAGATACGCAGTATTTT

clone size: -
J gene: TRBJ2-7
V gene: TRBV9
D gene: -
CDR3 protein: CASSTKVGEQYF
CDR3 DNA: TGTGCCAGCAGCACTAAGGTGGGGGAGCAGTACTTC

clone size: -
J gene: TRBJ2-7
V gene: TRBV11-2
D gene: TRBD1
CDR3 protein: CASSERDRGYEQYF
CDR3 DNA: TGTGCCAGCAGCGAACGAGACAGGGGTTACGAGCAGTACTTC

clone size: -
J gene: TRBJ2-5
V gene: TRBV5-1
D gene: -
CDR3 protein: CASTNRLGQQETQYF
CDR3 DNA: TGCGCCAGCACTAACCGACTCGGCCAACAAGAGACCCAGTACTTC

clone size: -
J gene: TRBJ2-1
V gene: TRBV7-9
D gene: TRBD2
CDR3 protein: CASSLAAREGLYYNEQFF
CDR3 DNA: TGTGCCAGCAGCTTAGCGGCGCGGGAGGGCCTGTACTACAATGAGCAGTTCTTC

clone size: -
J gene: TRBJ2-1
V gene: TRBV5-8
D gene: -
CDR3 protein: CASSLLNNEQFF
CDR3 DNA: TGTGCCAGCAGCTTGTTGAACAATGAGCAGTTCTTC

clone size: -
J gene: TRBJ2-5
V gene: TRBV9
D gene: TRBD2
CDR3 protein: CASSPGGGQETQYF
CDR3 DNA: TGTGCCAGCAGCCCAGGCGGGGGGCAAGAGACCCAGTACTTC

clone size: -
J gene: TRBJ1-2
V gene: TRBV29-1
D gene: -
CDR3 protein: CSVENVTGDPVDGYTF
CDR3 DNA: TGCAGCGTTGAAAATGTGACCGGGGATCCTGTTGATGGCTACACCTTC

clone size: -
J gene: TRBJ2-2
V gene: TRBV19
D gene: -
CDR3 protein: CASSHMGGELFF
CDR3 DNA: TGTGCCAGTAGCCACATGGGCGGGGAGCTGTTTTTT

clone size: -
J gene: TRBJ2-3
V gene: TRBV7-3
D gene: -
CDR3 protein: CASSLTGGSTDTQYF
CDR3 DNA: TGTGCCAGCAGCTTAACCGGGGGTAGCACAGATACGCAGTATTTT

clone size: -
J gene: TRBJ2-7
V gene: TRBV7-9
D gene: TRBD1
CDR3 protein: CASSLIPRQGILSYEQYF
CDR3 DNA: TGTGCCAGCAGCTTAATCCCCCGACAGGGGATACTCTCCTACGAGCAGTACTTC

clone size: -
J gene: TRBJ1-2
V gene: TRBV9
D gene: -
CDR3 protein: CASSVDGIRGNYGYTF
CDR3 DNA: TGTGCCAGCAGCGTAGATGGCATCCGGGGGAACTATGGCTACACCTTC

clone size: -
J gene: TRBJ2-5
V gene: TRBV28
D gene: -
CDR3 protein: CASSFERETQYF
CDR3 DNA: TGTGCCAGCAGTTTCGAGCGAGAGACCCAGTACTTC

clone size: -
J gene: TRBJ1-2
V gene: TRBV18
D gene: -
CDR3 protein: CASSLGDGSNYGYTF
CDR3 DNA: TGTGCCAGCTCACTCGGGGACGGATCTAACTATGGCTACACCTTC

clone size: -
J gene: TRBJ2-2
V gene: TRBV19
D gene: -
CDR3 protein: CASSITGISGELFF
CDR3 DNA: TGTGCCAGTAGTATCACAGGGATAAGCGGGGAGCTGTTTTTT

clone size: -
J gene: TRBJ1-1
V gene: TRBV27
D gene: -
CDR3 protein: CASSPMGDLNTEAFF
CDR3 DNA: TGTGCCAGCAGTCCTATGGGGGACTTGAACACTGAAGCTTTCTTT

clone size: -
J gene: TRBJ1-5
V gene: TRBV7-9
D gene: -
CDR3 protein: CASSFGQFSNQPQHF
CDR3 DNA: TGTGCCAGCAGCTTCGGACAGTTTAGCAATCAGCCCCAGCATTTT

clone size: -
J gene: TRBJ2-1
V gene: TRBV14
D gene: TRBD2
CDR3 protein: CASSQASSGRGEQFF
CDR3 DNA: TGTGCCAGCAGCCAAGCCTCTAGCGGGAGGGGTGAGCAGTTCTTC

clone size: -
J gene: TRBJ2-7
V gene: TRBV16
D gene: -
CDR3 protein: CASSQKRSSYEQYF
CDR3 DNA: TGTGCCAGCAGCCAAAAGAGGAGCTCCTACGAGCAGTACTTC

clone size: -
J gene: TRBJ2-7
V gene: TRBV7-9
D gene: -
CDR3 protein: CASSDGRIEAYEQYF
CDR3 DNA: TGTGCCAGCAGCGATGGACGAATTGAAGCCTACGAGCAGTACTTC

clone size: once
J gene: TRBJ2-6
V gene: TRBV27
D gene: TRBD1
CDR3 protein: CASRQGVPNSGANVLTF
CDR3 DNA: TGTGCCAGCAGACAGGGGGTACCAAACTCTGGGGCCAACGTCCTGACTTTC

clone size: -
J gene: TRBJ2-3
V gene: TRBV28
D gene: TRBD1
CDR3 protein: CASSPDRGETDTQYF
CDR3 DNA: TGTGCCAGCAGTCCGGACAGGGGAGAAACAGATACGCAGTATTTT